This TCR beta chain was sequenced in a study of T cells in localized non-small cell lung cancer (TCRdb year 2020). The study in broad terms: The study examined T cell repertoires in roughly 240 patients with early-stage NSCLC and compared tumors with uninvolved tumor-adjacent lungs. The cohort comprised roughly 240 treatment-naïve NSCLC patients with resected, localized lung tumors. A mean age of around 69 years was recorded for the NSCLC patients, of whom approximately 130 were male and 85 to 110 were female. Broad study findings and their caveats: Because the study design was exploratory, TCR variables were selected using unadjusted p-values without false-discovery rate correction. The highest T cell clonality was observed in uninvolved tumor-adjacent lung, where clonality exceeded that of tumor, suggesting that antigenic responses were more focused in uninvolved tumor-adjacent lung. Because multi-region tumor sequencing was not done, intratumor heterogeneity could not be ruled out. Longer overall survival was associated with higher blood T cell density, whereas shorter survival was associated with higher adjacent-lung clonality. A median of 57 of the top 100 tumor clones were detected in paired uninvolved adjacent lung, and around 30 of these tumor clones were also found among the top 100 clones of the paired uninvolved adjacent lung.

The immunoSEQ Assay was used to sequence TCR beta CDR3 regions from DNA. Processing in the source paper ran as follows. T cell density was computed as TCR beta template counts normalized to usable DNA estimated by amplifying housekeeping genes. Richness was estimated using the preseqR package, with extrapolation to 400,000 templates for PBMC samples and to 120,000 templates for tissue samples. Clonality was taken to be one minus Pielou's evenness. Tissue-enriched TCRs were identified by differential abundance testing using productive amino-acid clonotypes, minimum total count 5 and alpha 0.1. The Jaccard Index and the Morisita Overlap Index were used to quantify repertoire overlap between compartments. GLIPH grouped TCR beta CDR3s together with public tetramer-defined viral CDR3s, and a viral motif had to include at least three viral sequences and show V-gene enrichment. Sourced from immuneACCESS, this table was stored by TCRdb with only in-frame sequences that have V and J called. A share of the clones is absent; for the studies checked, an unresolved V gene accounts for under half, and the remainder has no known explanation. The V and J calls and clone size were taken over from that table, and D and trimming were inferred from the DNA. The sample table shows tens of thousands of clones, and 80% are seen once. Clones ranked in the top ten supply nearly 9.5% of the sample.

From the cysteine up to the phenylalanine, the CDR3 has a length of 15 residues. Left in the record is the CDR3 DNA by itself, 45 bases read in frame from the first base. Sequences SEHNR (CDR1) and FQNEAQ (CDR2) are obtained from the germline V gene (reference sequence). Relative to germline, V is 0 bases shorter and J is 4 bases shorter, with 9 bases between their ends. At diagnosis, peripheral blood, uninvolved tumor-adjacent lung and tumor were collected and were preserved as a mix of fresh-frozen and FFPE material. For TCR repertoire profiling, blood samples were analyzed in the form of peripheral blood mononuclear cells. A word on this clone: Its antigen has not been determined. Base qualities are missing; no much larger clone stands one base away.

This TCR came from a female donor at least 60 years old with stage I lung adenocarcinoma. The specimen comprised peripheral blood, sampled before any cancer treatment. This chain is built from TRBV7-9 and TRBJ1-4; no D segment can be confidently identified. The DNA sequence is given as TGTGCCAGCAGCTTAGCTGGGCCTTTTAATGAAAAACTGTTTTTT. This sequence encodes CASSLAGPFNEKLFF.